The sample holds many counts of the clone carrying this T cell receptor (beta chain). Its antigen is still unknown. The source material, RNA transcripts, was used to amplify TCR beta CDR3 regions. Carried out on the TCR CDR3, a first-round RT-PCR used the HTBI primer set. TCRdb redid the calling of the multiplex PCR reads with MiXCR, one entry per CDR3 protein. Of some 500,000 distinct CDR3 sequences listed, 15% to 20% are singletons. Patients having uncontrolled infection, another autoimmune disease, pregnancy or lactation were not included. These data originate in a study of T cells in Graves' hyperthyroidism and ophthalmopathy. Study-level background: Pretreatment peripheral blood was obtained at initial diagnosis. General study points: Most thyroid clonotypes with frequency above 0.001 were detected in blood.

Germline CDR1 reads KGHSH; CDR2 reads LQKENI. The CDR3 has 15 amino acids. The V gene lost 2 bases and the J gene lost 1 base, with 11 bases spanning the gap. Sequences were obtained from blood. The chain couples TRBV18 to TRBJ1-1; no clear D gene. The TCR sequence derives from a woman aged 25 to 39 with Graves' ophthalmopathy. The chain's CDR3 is CASSPFPDRNTEAFF. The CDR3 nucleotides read TGTGCCAGCTCACCATTCCCAGACCGGAACACTGAAGCTTTCTTT.